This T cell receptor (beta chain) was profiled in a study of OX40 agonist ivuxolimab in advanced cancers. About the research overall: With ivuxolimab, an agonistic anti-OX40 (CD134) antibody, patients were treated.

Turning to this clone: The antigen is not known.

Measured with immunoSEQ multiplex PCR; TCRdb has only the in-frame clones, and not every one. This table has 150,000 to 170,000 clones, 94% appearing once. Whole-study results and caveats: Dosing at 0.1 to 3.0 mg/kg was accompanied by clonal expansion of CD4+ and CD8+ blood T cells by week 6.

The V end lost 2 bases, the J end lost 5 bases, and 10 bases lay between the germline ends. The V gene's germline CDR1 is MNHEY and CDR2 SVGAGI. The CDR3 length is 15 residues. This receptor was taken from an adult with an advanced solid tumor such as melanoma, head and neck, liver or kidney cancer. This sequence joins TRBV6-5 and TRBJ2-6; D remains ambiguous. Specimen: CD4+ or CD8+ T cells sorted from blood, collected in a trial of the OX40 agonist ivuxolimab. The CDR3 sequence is CASSYGPLWANVLTF. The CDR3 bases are TGTGCCAGCAGTTACGGTCCCCTCTGGGCCAACGTCCTGACTTTC.